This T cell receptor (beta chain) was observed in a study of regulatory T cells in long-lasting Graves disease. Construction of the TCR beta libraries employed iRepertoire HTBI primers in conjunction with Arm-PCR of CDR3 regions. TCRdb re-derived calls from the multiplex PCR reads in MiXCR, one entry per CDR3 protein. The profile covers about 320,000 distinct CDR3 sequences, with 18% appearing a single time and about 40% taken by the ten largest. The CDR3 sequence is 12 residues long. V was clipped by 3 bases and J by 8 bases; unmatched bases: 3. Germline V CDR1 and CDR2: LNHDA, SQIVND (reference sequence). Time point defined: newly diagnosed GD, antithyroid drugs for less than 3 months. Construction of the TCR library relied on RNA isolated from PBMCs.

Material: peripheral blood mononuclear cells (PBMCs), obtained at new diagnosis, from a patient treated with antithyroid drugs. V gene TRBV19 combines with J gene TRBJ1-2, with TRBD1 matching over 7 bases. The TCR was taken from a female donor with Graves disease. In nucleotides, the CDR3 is TGTGCCAGTAGTATTGGAGGGGGCGGCTACACCTTC. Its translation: CASSIGGGGYTF.